This T cell receptor beta chain was found in a study of shared T cell receptors in the human thymus. Using immunoSEQ multiplex PCR, the repertoire was profiled, and TCRdb retains in-frame clones only, with some absent. The sample consists of 630,000 or so clones, approximately 87% of them appearing once. V was clipped by 3 bases and J by 0 bases, with 9 bases between them. The CDR3 consists of 16 residues. CDR1 is LGHNA and CDR2 is YSLEER in the germline V gene. These data also featured in a second study, about human thymus T cells.

The sequenced sample consisted of thymocytes. The source is a boy under three years old with a congenital heart defect. The rearrangement joins TRBV4-3 to TRBJ2-6; D is possibly TRBD1 (5 bases). The CDR3 loop reads CASSHQDTSGANVLTF. For the CDR3, the DNA is TGCGCCAGCAGCCATCAGGACACCTCTGGGGCCAACGTCCTGACTTTC.